The source of this T cell receptor beta chain is a study of beta chain features in type 1 diabetes. General study findings and limits: In all four CD4+ subsets, TCRB CDR3 length was significantly, moderately reduced in type 1 diabetes.

Turning to this clone: Antigen: not known.

Germline CDR1 reads LGHNA; CDR2 reads YNFKEQ. This CDR3 spans 16 amino acids. Trimming removed 1 base from V and 5 bases from J, with 15 bases in between. Reverse transcription of all isolated RNA meant that expressed TCRB transcripts were sequenced. Measured with immunoSEQ multiplex PCR; TCRdb has only the in-frame clones, and not every one. Here the sample spans more than 100,000 clones, around 15% being singletons. The chain links TRBV4-2 to TRBJ2-1, with a possible D match to TRBD2 (6 bases). The sequencing sample was made of central memory CD4+ T cells from blood. The TCR originated in a man aged 25-45 years with type 1 diabetes. The CDR3 protein is CASSQGTGGAHNEQFF. The CDR3 coding sequence is TGTGCCAGCAGCCAAGGAACTGGCGGGGCGCACAATGAGCAGTTCTTC.